This paragraph covers one T cell receptor (beta chain) sequence. At one boundary the junction diverges from the germline segment, which might be a read error. Using immunoSEQ multiplex PCR, the repertoire was profiled, and TCRdb retains in-frame clones only, with some absent. The data contain around 72,000 clones, about 90% of them singletons. CDR3 length equals 14 residues. Germline CDR1 is SGHNT and CDR2 is YYREEE (reference sequence). This entry comes from a study of OX40 agonist ivuxolimab in advanced cancers. The sequencing used CD4+ or CD8+ T cells sorted from blood, collected in a trial of the OX40 agonist ivuxolimab. The source is an adult with an advanced solid tumor such as melanoma, head and neck, liver or kidney cancer. The genes are TRBV5-4 and TRBJ2-7; 8 bases match TRBD1. CDR3 bases: TGTGCCAGCAGCTTGGAGGGGACAGGCCCCCCCGGTAAATTC. Its protein is CASSLEGTGPPGKF.